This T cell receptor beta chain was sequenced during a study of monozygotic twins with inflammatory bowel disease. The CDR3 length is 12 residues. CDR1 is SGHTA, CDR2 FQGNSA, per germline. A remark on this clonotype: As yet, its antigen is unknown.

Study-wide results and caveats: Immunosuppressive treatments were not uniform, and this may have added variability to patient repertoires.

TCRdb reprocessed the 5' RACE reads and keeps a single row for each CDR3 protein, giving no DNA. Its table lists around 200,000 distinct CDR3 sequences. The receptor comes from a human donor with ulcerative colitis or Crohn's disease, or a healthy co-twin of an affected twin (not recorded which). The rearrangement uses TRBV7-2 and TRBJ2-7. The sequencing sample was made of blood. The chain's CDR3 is CASSLGEGEQYF.